The 26 T cell receptor beta chains below come from one sample, sequenced in a study of cytomegalovirus exposure and HLA in healthy donors. A multiplex PCR was run with 60 Vbeta primers and 13 Jbeta primers. The method was immunoSEQ multiplex PCR; TCRdb's version includes in-frame clones alone and lacks a portion of them. The data hold about 130,000 clones, with roughly 88% observed a single time. Sequenced: PBMCs. The receptors shown here come from a man aged 45 to 65 in good health and CMV-seronegative.

This clone showed up just a few times. This rearrangement joins TRBV6-1 to TRBJ1-3; D ambiguous. This CDR3 is built from 16 residues. Per germline, CDR1 MNHNS and CDR2 SASEGT. V lost 1 base and J 0 bases, leaving 10 bases between the germline ends. CDR3 sequence reads: CASSEVAESSGNTIYF. The CDR3 region has the DNA TGTGCCAGCAGTGAAGTGGCGGAGAGCTCTGGAAACACCATATATTTT.

CDR3 region: CASSWAGGGYEQYF. The CDR3 DNA sequence: TGTGCCAGCAGCTGGGCAGGGGGAGGATACGAGCAGTACTTC. The chain recombines TRBV5-8 with TRBJ2-7; D may be TRBD1 (7 bases). Germline V gene lookup returns CDR1 SGHTS and CDR2 YDEGEE. There are 14 residues in the CDR3. The V and J ends lost 3 bases and 4 bases respectively, with 14 bases between them.

This clone was seen a single time. This chain joins TRBV5-4 and TRBJ1-2; D call uncertain. The CDR3 has 13 amino acids. The V end was cut by 3 bases, the J end by 8 bases, with 14 bases between. The germline CDR1 and CDR2 sequences are SGHNT and YYREEE (reference sequence). CDR3 in amino acids: CASSSPQSGGYTF. In DNA form, the CDR3 reads TGTGCCAGCAGCTCCCCCCAAAGCGGAGGCTACACCTTC.

The chain carries TRBV2 and TRBJ1-6; D not resolved. The germline V gene has CDR1 SNHLY and CDR2 FYNNEI. Trimming stripped 6 bases from V and 0 bases from J, with 9 bases between. The CDR3 contains 15 residues. In DNA form, the CDR3 reads TGTGCCAGCAGCGGGTTGAGCTCCTATAATTCACCCCTCCACTTT. Translated: CASSGLSSYNSPLHF.

The CDR3: CASSLSGGLGYEKLFF. In DNA form, the CDR3 reads TGCGCCAGCAGTCTCTCCGGGGGGCTGGGGTATGAAAAACTGTTTTTT. This chain links TRBV10-2 with TRBJ1-4; weak D call: TRBD1 (6 bases). Trimming removed 5 bases from V and 6 bases from J, with 19 bases in between. In germline, CDR1 is WSHSY, CDR2 SAAADI. The length of the CDR3 is 16 residues.

The DNA of the CDR3 is TGTGCCAGCAGACAGGGGGCCTATTCACCCCTCCACTTT. Translating gives CASRQGAYSPLHF. This chain uses TRBV6-5 with TRBJ1-6; TRBD1 matches at 9 bases. This CDR3 comprises 13 residues. Germline V CDR1 and CDR2: MNHEY, SVGAGI. The ends lost 6 bases at V and 8 bases at J; junction bases unmatched: 2.

The chain has TRBV2 and TRBJ2-7; no definite D call. The CDR3 is made up of 14 amino acids. V lost 3 bases and J lost 5, with 14 bases in between. CDR1 is SNHLY, CDR2 FYNNEI, per germline. Here the CDR3 reads CASSDGPGLNEQYF. The DNA of the CDR3 is TGTGCCAGCAGTGATGGTCCAGGTCTGAACGAGCAGTACTTC.

V gene TRBV7-3 combines with J gene TRBJ2-3, with D perhaps TRBD1 (6 bases). CDR3 length: 13 amino acids. Germline V lookup: CDR1 SGHTA, CDR2 FQGTGA. V was clipped by 0 bases and J by 9 bases, with 10 bases between them. The CDR3 nucleotides are TGTGCCAGCAGCTTAACGCACAGGGACACGCAGTATTTT. It codes for CASSLTHRDTQYF.

V usage is TRBV9 and J usage is TRBJ2-3; the D gene is possibly TRBD2 (5 bases). V lost 3 bases to trimming and J lost 6 bases, with 14 bases between them. Germline CDR1 SGDLS, CDR2 YYNGEE. This CDR3 contains 14 residues. CDR3 region: CASSADYMGDTQYF. CDR3 DNA: TGTGCCAGCAGCGCTGACTATATGGGTGATACGCAGTATTTT.

This chain joins TRBV5-1 and TRBJ1-1, with D unresolved. Trimming cost V 0 bases and J 1 base, with 7 bases left between them. Per the germline V gene, CDR1 is SGHRS and CDR2 is YFSETQ. The CDR3 covers 14 residues. CDR3 DNA sequence: TGCGCCAGCAGCTTGGCCGGGAGGAACACTGAAGCTTTCTTT. Translated, it gives CASSLAGRNTEAFF.

This clone came up once. The DNA for the CDR3 is TGTGCCAGCACCCTACAAGAGGCGGGGGGATTTTACGAGCAGTACTTC. Its translation is CASTLQEAGGFYEQYF. The chain joins TRBV4-2 to TRBJ2-7; TRBD2 matches 8 bases. CDR3 size: 16 residues. The germline V gene encodes CDR1 LGHNA and CDR2 YNFKEQ. After removal of 7 bases from V and 4 bases from J, the junction contained 15 bases not matched to a gene.

The chain uses TRBV19 and TRBJ2-7; D is perhaps TRBD2 (5 bases). The CDR3 contains 16 residues. The germline CDR1 and CDR2 sequences are LNHDA and SQIVND (reference sequence). With 3 bases removed from V and 3 bases from J, the gap between germline ends came to 18 bases. CDR3 protein: CASSIGTRTQNYEQYF. The DNA for the CDR3 is TGTGCCAGTAGTATTGGTACGAGGACTCAGAACTACGAGCAGTACTTC.

The gene calls are TRBV12-5 and TRBJ1-1; the D gene is possibly TRBD1 (5 bases). V lost 3 bases and J 5 bases, leaving 7 bases between the germline ends. CDR1 is LGHNT and CDR2 is FRNRAP in the germline V gene. The CDR3 consists of 12 residues. CDR3 residues: CASGLSGTEAFF. The CDR3 DNA follows: TGTGCTAGTGGTTTATCAGGGACTGAAGCTTTCTTT. Full variable domain (outside the CDR3, taken from reference TRBV12-5 and TRBJ1-1): DARVTQTPRHKVTEMGQEVTMRCQPILGHNTVFWYRQTMMQGLELLAYFRNRAPLDDSGMPKDRFSAEMPDATLATLKIQPSEPRDSAVYFCASGLSGTEAFFGQGTRLTVV.

This chain links TRBV5-8 with TRBJ2-1; D is possibly TRBD1 (6 bases). The germline V gene has CDR1 SGHTS and CDR2 YDEGEE. This CDR3 is built from 11 residues. The V and J ends lost 5 bases and 15 bases respectively, with 15 bases between them. DNA for the CDR3: TGTGCCAGCAGTTTCACAGGGATTTGGTTCTTC. This codes for CASSFTGIWFF.

Remarks on this clone: One end of the junction is discordant with germline, which a read error may explain. The same CDR3 is also encoded by other DNA sequences in this sample. V is TRBV6-5 and J is TRBJ1-6; D is undetermined. The CDR3 loop spans 16 amino acids. Germline V gene data show CDR1 as MNHEY and CDR2 as SVGAGI. CDR3 DNA sequence: TGTGCCAGCAGTTACTCGGGGAGCTCCTATAATTCCCCCCTCCACTTT. This encodes CASSYSGSSYNSPLHF.

The rearrangement joins TRBV5-5 to TRBJ1-5; 10 bases agree with TRBD1. The junction had 6 bases not matched to a gene; V was cut back by 0 bases and J by 6 bases. Germline V gives CDR1 SGHKS, CDR2 YYEKEE (reference sequence). The CDR3 length is 16 residues. The CDR3: CASSLGSGTGVQPQHF. Written as DNA, the CDR3 is TGTGCCAGCAGCTTGGGTTCGGGGACAGGGGTTCAGCCCCAGCATTTT. Combining the CDR3 with reference TRBV5-5 and TRBJ1-5 gives the whole variable domain DAGVTQSPTHLIKTRGQQVTLRCSPISGHKSVSWYQQVLGQGPQFIFQYYEKEERGRGNFPDRFSARQFPNYSSELNVNALLLGDSALYLCASSLGSGTGVQPQHFGDGTRLSIL.

This chain links TRBV19 with TRBJ1-1; TRBD1 is a possible D gene (6 bases). CDR1 is LNHDA, CDR2 SQIVND, per germline (reference sequence). The CDR3 extends over 13 amino acids. Trimming left V 2 bases short and J 3 bases short, with 7 bases between. The DNA for the CDR3 is TGTGCCAGTAGTATAAGGGGGTACACTGAAGCTTTCTTT. It encodes CASSIRGYTEAFF.

The rearrangement joins TRBV7-3 to TRBJ2-2; D is ambiguous. CDR1 is SGHTA and CDR2 is FQGTGA in the germline V gene. CDR3 length equals 13 residues. The ends were cut back, 5 bases at V and 4 bases at J, with 8 bases in the middle. The CDR3 DNA follows: TGTGCCAGCAGCGGGCAGGTCACCGGGGAGCTGTTTTTT. As protein: CASSGQVTGELFF.

V gene TRBV7-9 combines with J gene TRBJ2-2; D perhaps matches TRBD1 (5 bases). With 5 bases removed from V and 0 bases from J, the gap between germline ends came to 10 bases. CDR3 size: 15 residues. Germline V gene lookup returns CDR1 SEHNR and CDR2 FQNEAQ (reference sequence). The CDR3 DNA reads as TGTGCCAGCAGCCAGGGCCTCGCGAACACCGGGGAGCTGTTTTTT. This encodes CASSQGLANTGELFF.

This chain links TRBV5-6 with TRBJ1-5; D is ambiguous. This CDR3 contains 13 residues. Germline lookup yields CDR1 SGHDT and CDR2 YYEEEE. Trimming pared 4 bases from V and 6 bases from J, leaving 11 bases between. The CDR3 region has the DNA TGTGCCAGCAGCCGTCGAGAGGGTCAGCCCCAGCATTTT. Amino acid sequence: CASSRREGQPQHF. The full variable domain, with the rest looked up from reference TRBV5-6 and TRBJ1-5, is DAGVTQSPTHLIKTRGQQVTLRCSPKSGHDTVSWYQQALGQGPQFIFQYYEEEERQRGNFPDRFSGHQFPNYSSELNVNALLLGDSALYLCASSRREGQPQHFGDGTRLSIL.

The chain carries TRBV30 and TRBJ1-6; D possibly corresponds to TRBD1 (5 bases). CDR1 and CDR2 (germline): GTSNPN, SVGIG (reference sequence). The ends were cut back, 2 bases at V and 13 bases at J, with 18 bases in the middle. CDR3 size: 14 residues. The CDR3 nucleotides are TGTGCCTGGAGTCCCCCAGCCCTTGGGGGGCCCCTCCACTTT. Encoded protein: CAWSPPALGGPLHF.

This rearrangement joins TRBV5-1 to TRBJ2-3; D gene uncertain. Germline V gene data show CDR1 as SGHRS and CDR2 as YFSETQ. V was trimmed by 0 bases and J by 6 bases, leaving 2 bases between them. The CDR3 runs to 11 residues. The CDR3 nucleotides read TGCGCCAGCAGCTTGGCGGATACGCAGTATTTT. Protein product: CASSLADTQYF.

The chain couples TRBV5-1 to TRBJ2-2, with D possibly being TRBD1 (5 bases). The CDR3 runs 14 residues. V lost 3 bases to trimming and J lost 8 bases, with 14 bases between them. Per germline, CDR1 SGHRS and CDR2 YFSETQ. Here the CDR3 reads CASSSQGDEGELFF. The CDR3 DNA is TGCGCCAGCAGCTCCCAGGGTGATGAAGGGGAGCTGTTTTTT.

The J gene is TRBJ2-7, the V gene TRBV6-4; 7 bases agree with TRBD1. V gave up 1 base and J gave up 3 bases; unmatched junction bases: 9. The CDR3 consists of 16 residues. CDR1 is MRHNA and CDR2 is SNTAGT in the germline V gene. For the CDR3, the DNA is TGTGCCAGCAGTGACTACCCTGGACAGGCGAACTACGAGCAGTACTTC. It codes for CASSDYPGQANYEQYF.

This clone was recorded a few times. The chain employs TRBV6-5 and TRBJ1-3; D might be TRBD1 (6 bases). This CDR3 has 15 residues. Deletions cut 0 bases from V and 2 bases from J, with 8 bases between. The germline V gene encodes CDR1 MNHEY and CDR2 SVGAGI. The DNA for the CDR3 is TGTGCCAGCAGTTACTCGAGACAGGCTGGAAACACCATATATTTT. Amino acids: CASSYSRQAGNTIYF.

This clone was detected only once. The rearrangement uses TRBV7-9 and TRBJ2-5, with D tentatively TRBD2 (6 bases). This CDR3 has 15 amino acids. The germline gives CDR1 SEHNR, CDR2 FQNEAQ (reference sequence). V gave up 5 bases and J gave up 2 bases, with 15 bases separating them. The CDR3 nucleotides are TGTGCCAGCAGCCCTAGTCTCCGGGAGCAAGAGACCCAGTACTTC. It encodes CASSPSLREQETQYF.